This T cell receptor (beta chain) was captured in a study of T cells in Graves' hyperthyroidism and ophthalmopathy. RNA transcripts were the template for amplifying TCR beta CDR3 regions. The study used the HTBI primer set for a first-round RT-PCR of the TCR CDR3. One entry per CDR3 protein results from TCRdb running MiXCR on the multiplex PCR reads. The data hold 450,000 to 650,000 distinct CDR3 sequences, with about a fifth observed a single time. This clonotype was counted between two and nine times. This CDR3 is 10 amino acids long. Trimming removed 0 bases at V and 7 bases at J, with 0 bases between. Germline V gene sequence: CDR1 SGHTA, CDR2 FQGTGA.

Specimen: blood. This clonotype originated in a man between 18 and 29 years old with Graves' hyperthyroidism. The rearrangement joins TRBV7-3 to TRBJ1-2; D is uncertain. The CDR3 nucleotides read TGTGCCAGCAGCTTAACTGGCTACACCTTC. Its translation: CASSLTGYTF.